The 25 T cell receptor beta chains listed next were all sequenced from one sample in a study of blood T cell repertoires in COVID-19. The data were produced by immunoSEQ multiplex PCR, yet TCRdb's version contains in-frame clones alone and is incomplete. The repertoire includes tens of thousands of clones, around nine tenths of them detected once, and about 21% sits in the top ten. Sequences were obtained from peripheral blood. Every receptor here comes from a human donor in a cohort sampled during active COVID-19.

The chain links TRBV2 to TRBJ1-5, with 11 bases that match TRBD1. Germline CDR1 reads SNHLY; CDR2 reads FYNNEI. V lost 8 bases to trimming and J lost 4 bases; unmatched junction nucleotides: 7. The CDR3 runs to 15 residues. CDR3 residues: CASGGTGGLNQPQHF. The CDR3 bases are TGTGCCAGCGGGGGGACAGGGGGTTTGAATCAGCCCCAGCATTTT.

The V and J genes are TRBV19 and TRBJ2-5; 10 bases match TRBD1. Unmatched junction bases numbered 2, after V lost 6 bases and J lost 4 bases. The CDR3 is made up of 13 amino acids. Germline loops: CDR1 LNHDA, CDR2 SQIVND (reference sequence). The CDR3 region is CASSWTGGETQYF. Here the CDR3 DNA reads TGTGCCAGTAGCTGGACAGGGGGAGAGACCCAGTACTTC.

In its sample, this clone was seen once. The chain carries TRBV6-5 and TRBJ1-2, with D maybe TRBD1 (5 bases). CDR3 length: 13 amino acids. Trimming shortened V by 6 bases and J by 5 bases, and 13 bases separated the two germline ends. In germline, CDR1 is MNHEY, CDR2 SVGAGI. The chain's CDR3 is CASSPDSSYGYTF. CDR3 in DNA: TGTGCCAGCAGCCCAGACAGTTCTTATGGCTACACCTTC.

For the CDR3, the DNA is TGTGCCAGCAGTTACGCGACAGGGGGCCTCGACGACTATGGCTACACCTTC. The encoded protein is CASSYATGGLDDYGYTF. V gene TRBV6-2 or TRBV6-3 combines with J gene TRBJ1-2; the match to TRBD1 covers 10 bases. CDR1 and CDR2 from the germline V gene are MNHEY and SVGEGT. J was trimmed by 3 bases and V by 2 bases; bases with no gene match: 9. This CDR3 comprises 17 residues.

V and J are TRBV28 and TRBJ2-7, with 7 bases matching TRBD1. The CDR3 has 15 residues. Germline loops: CDR1 MDHEN, CDR2 SYDVKM. The V gene end was trimmed by 1 base and the J gene end by 3 bases; junction bases not matched to a gene: 6. In DNA, the CDR3 is TGTGCCAGCAGTTTATCCGGGACAGCCTACTACGAGCAGTACTTC. This encodes CASSLSGTAYYEQYF.

The V gene is TRBV6-5, the J gene TRBJ1-5; TRBD1 is a possible D gene (5 bases). Deletions cut 8 bases from V and 7 bases from J, with 15 bases between. Germline V gives CDR1 MNHEY, CDR2 SVGAGI. The CDR3 is made up of 13 amino acids. CDR3 in amino acids: CASSTQGRQPQHF. The CDR3 region has the DNA TGTGCCAGCTCAACCCAGGGTCGGCAGCCCCAGCATTTT.

The chain couples TRBV5-1 to TRBJ1-1, with unresolved D. CDR1 and CDR2 (germline): SGHRS, YFSETQ. The CDR3 spans 13 residues. Deletions cut 3 bases from V and 11 bases from J, with 17 bases between. CDR3 sequence reads: CASSSEGSRPAFF. CDR3 DNA sequence: TGCGCCAGCAGCTCGGAGGGTTCAAGGCCGGCTTTCTTT.

This clone was found a few times. The V gene is TRBV6-5, the J gene TRBJ2-1; 7 bases fit TRBD2. This CDR3 comprises 16 residues. After removal of 2 bases from V and 3 bases from J, the junction contained 7 bases not matched to a gene. Looked up from germline, CDR1 is MNHEY and CDR2 is SVGAGI. CDR3 sequence reads: CASSYRPGGDYNEQFF. Written as DNA, the CDR3 is TGTGCCAGCAGTTACCGGCCGGGGGGTGACTACAATGAGCAGTTCTTC.

The chain has TRBV6-5 and TRBJ1-6; D is uncertain. This CDR3 spans 15 amino acids. V dropped 4 bases and J dropped 3 bases, with 10 bases sitting between them. The germline CDR1 and CDR2 sequences are MNHEY and SVGAGI. In DNA, the CDR3 is TGTGCCAGCAGTTTCCCGGAGGACTATAATTCACCCCTCCACTTT. Translation gives CASSFPEDYNSPLHF.

V gene TRBV4-1 combines with J gene TRBJ1-2; D call uncertain. The ends were cut back, 4 bases at V and 5 bases at J, with 17 bases in the middle. Germline CDR1 is MGHRA and CDR2 is YSYEKL. This CDR3 spans 15 amino acids. CDR3 coding DNA: TGCGCCAGCAGCCTCCCTCAATCGGGGAATTATGGCTACACCTTC. It specifies CASSLPQSGNYGYTF.

The chain has TRBV5-1 and TRBJ2-7; the D gene is possibly TRBD2 (5 bases). Germline lookup yields CDR1 SGHRS and CDR2 YFSETQ. V was cut by 2 bases and J by 0 bases, with 15 bases left in between. CDR3 length: 16 residues. CDR3 nucleotide sequence: TGCGCCAGCAGCTTTGGATCGGGATGGGTCTCCTACGAGCAGTACTTC. It is translated as CASSFGSGWVSYEQYF.

The rearrangement uses TRBV5-4 and TRBJ1-5, with D maybe TRBD1 (5 bases). The germline gives CDR1 SGHNT, CDR2 YYREEE (reference sequence). There are 14 residues in the CDR3. V dropped 2 bases and J dropped 6 bases, with 12 bases sitting between them. The CDR3 here is CASSFLGGGQPQHF. CDR3 nucleotide sequence: TGTGCCAGCAGCTTCCTGGGGGGGGGTCAGCCCCAGCATTTT. The variable domain in full, completed from reference TRBV5-4 and TRBJ1-5, reads ETGVTQSPTHLIKTRGQQVTLRCSSQSGHNTVSWYQQALGQGPQFIFQYYREEENGRGNFPPRFSGLQFPNYSSELNVNALELDDSALYLCASSFLGGGQPQHFGDGTRLSIL.

This clone was seen just once. This chain links TRBV3-1 (or the pseudogene TRBV3-2) with TRBJ1-1; 9 bases match TRBD1. From germline, CDR1 is LGHDT and CDR2 YNNKEL (reference sequence). V trimming: 2 bases; J trimming: 4 bases; junction bases outside the gene matches: 8. The CDR3 runs 16 residues. CDR3 region: CASSQRRTGEVTEAFF. Here the CDR3 DNA reads TGTGCCAGCAGCCAACGTAGGACAGGGGAAGTCACTGAAGCTTTCTTT.

The chain has TRBV28 and TRBJ1-2; D is undetermined. This CDR3 comprises 13 residues. Trimming stripped 2 bases from V and 5 bases from J, with 9 bases between. Germline V gene sequence: CDR1 MDHEN, CDR2 SYDVKM. Here the CDR3 reads CASSLAGIYGYTF. CDR3 nucleotide sequence: TGTGCCAGCAGTTTAGCGGGGATATATGGCTACACCTTC.

This clone appeared once. The rearrangement uses TRBV7-9 and TRBJ1-5; 9 positions agree with TRBD1. Germline trimming cut 4 bases from V and 5 bases from J; bases unmatched to any gene: 3. The CDR3 extends over 14 amino acids. CDR1 is SEHNR and CDR2 is FQNEAQ in the germline V gene (reference sequence). The CDR3 protein is CASSSQGAHQPQHF. CDR3 in DNA: TGTGCCAGCAGCTCACAGGGGGCTCATCAGCCCCAGCATTTT.

CDR3 in amino acids: CAWSGLAVLSYEQYF. CDR3 sequence (DNA): TGTGCCTGGAGCGGACTAGCGGTACTCTCCTACGAGCAGTACTTC. J is TRBJ2-7 and V is TRBV30; 10 bases fit TRBD2. The V segment lost 3 bases and the J segment 0 bases; nucleotides outside the gene matches: 5. This CDR3 region has 15 residues. Germline values: CDR1 GTSNPN, CDR2 SVGIG (reference sequence).

The V call is TRBV5-6, the J call TRBJ1-1, with 11 bases lining up with TRBD1. The CDR3 covers 15 residues. The V segment lost 5 bases and the J segment 2 bases; nucleotides outside the gene matches: 5. Germline CDR1 is SGHDT and CDR2 is YYEEEE. CDR3 coding DNA: TGTGCCAGCAGACGTGGGACAGGGGGAAACACTGAAGCTTTCTTT. Its translation is CASRRGTGGNTEAFF.

The rearrangement joins TRBV6-5 to TRBJ2-2, with a tentative D call TRBD2 (5 bases). Germline CDR1 reads MNHEY; CDR2 reads SVGAGI. V was cut by 2 bases and J by 5 bases, with 9 bases left in between. The CDR3 totals 14 residues. This CDR3 is CASSYLSGTGELFF. CDR3 DNA sequence: TGTGCCAGCAGTTACCTTTCGGGGACCGGGGAGCTGTTTTTT.

The rearrangement links TRBV11-2 to TRBJ2-1; TRBD2 matches 12 bases. V trimming: 5 bases; J trimming: 8 bases; junction bases outside the gene matches: 4. CDR1 and CDR2 (germline): SGHAT, FQNNGV. This CDR3 comprises 14 residues. The CDR3, as DNA: TGTGCCAGCAGCCCAGGACTAGCGGGGCATGAGCAGTTCTTC. Its translation is CASSPGLAGHEQFF. Together with reference TRBV11-2 and TRBJ2-1, the CDR3 gives the full variable domain: EAGVAQSPRYKIIEKRQSVAFWCNPISGHATLYWYQQILGQGPKLLIQFQNNGVVDDSQLPKDRFSAERLKGVDSTLKIQPAKLEDSAVYLCASSPGLAGHEQFFGPGTRLTVL.

The chain carries TRBV3-1 (or the pseudogene TRBV3-2) and TRBJ2-4, with D possibly being TRBD1 (6 bases). Germline values: CDR1 LGHDT, CDR2 YNNKEL (reference sequence). The CDR3 is 16 amino acids. V was trimmed by 4 bases and J by 0 bases, leaving 13 bases between them. For the CDR3, the DNA is TGTGCCAGCAGCCCCCCAGGGGCTATAGCCAAAAACATTCAGTACTTC. Translated: CASSPPGAIAKNIQYF.

The chain links TRBV11-3 to TRBJ2-7; TRBD1 matches at 7 bases. The length of the CDR3 is 13 residues. V lost 5 bases to trimming and J lost 3 bases; unmatched junction nucleotides: 4. Germline values: CDR1 SGHNT, CDR2 YENEEA. The CDR3 bases are TGTGCCAGCAGCCCAGGGGGAAACTACGAGCAGTACTTC. The encoded protein is CASSPGGNYEQYF.

The V call is TRBV9, the J call TRBJ1-1; D possibly corresponds to TRBD1 (6 bases). V lost 4 bases, J lost 1 base, and 14 bases lay in between. Germline V gives CDR1 SGDLS, CDR2 YYNGEE. The CDR3 length is 15 residues. The CDR3 sequence: CASSPSGTKNTEAFF. The CDR3 DNA reads as TGTGCCAGCAGCCCTTCCGGGACAAAGAACACTGAAGCTTTCTTT.

This chain uses TRBV19 with TRBJ2-7, with TRBD1 matching over 7 bases. Germline CDR1 and CDR2: LNHDA and SQIVND (reference sequence). This CDR3 contains 13 residues. J was trimmed by 1 base and V by 10 bases; bases with no gene match: 7. The CDR3 sequence is CATGRGQSYEQYF. The CDR3 DNA sequence: TGTGCCACCGGACGGGGACAGTCCTACGAGCAGTACTTC.

This chain joins TRBV25-1 and TRBJ1-5; no firm D call. CDR1 is MGHDK and CDR2 is SYGVNS in the germline V gene. Deletions cut 2 bases from V and 4 bases from J, with 9 bases between. The CDR3 runs to 14 residues. Written as DNA, the CDR3 is TGTGCCAGCAGTGAAATTCAACGGAATCAGCCCCAGCATTTT. This gives the protein CASSEIQRNQPQHF.

The J gene is TRBJ2-7, the V gene TRBV18; 10 bases map to TRBD1. The CDR3 covers 17 residues. Germline V gene data show CDR1 as KGHSH and CDR2 as LQKENI. The V gene end was trimmed by 3 bases and the J gene end by 3 bases; junction bases not matched to a gene: 11. CDR3 loop: CASSPQTGTGVSYEQYF. The CDR3 DNA is TGTGCCAGCTCACCCCAAACCGGGACAGGGGTCAGCTACGAGCAGTACTTC.